What follows is one T cell receptor beta chain and its context. This specimen belongs to a study of shared clonotypes between healthy human individuals. Researchers divided each subset's genomic DNA evenly across several immunoSEQ plates. Clones were read by immunoSEQ multiplex PCR, and TCRdb kept only the in-frame ones, dropping some. Of 450,000 to 500,000 clones listed, over 70% were seen once; the top ten hold approximately 11%. Germline V gene lookup returns CDR1 SEHNR and CDR2 FQNEAQ (reference sequence). The CDR3 sequence is 14 residues long. The junction had 10 bases not matched to a gene; V was cut back by 5 bases and J by 6 bases.

The chain links TRBV7-9 to TRBJ2-7, with 7 bases fitting TRBD2. This TCR was recovered from a woman aged 40 to 49 in good health. Some clones in this sample may be carry-over from other donors' samples. Specimen: PBMCs. DNA for the CDR3: TGTGCCAGCAGCAACTGGGCGGGAGTCGGCGAGCAGTACTTC. Translated: CASSNWAGVGEQYF.